This is a list of T cell receptor beta chains from one sample in a study of cytotoxic CD8 clonotypes in ibrutinib-treated CLL. The protocol was immunoSEQ multiplex PCR, while the TCRdb copy is restricted to in-frame clones and leaves out a portion. Among over 9,000 clones listed, about 80% were seen once. This specimen consisted of PBMCs, obtained at disease progression, from a patient treated with ibrutinib. The receptors shown here come from a human donor with chronic lymphocytic leukemia. CDR3s include the opening cysteine and the closing phenylalanine or tryptophan. The D gene is left open where the match is weak.

.	TRBV2	TRBJ1-1	CASSLTVGAFF
.	TRBV4-1	TRBJ1-5	CASSHEMPGWNQPQHF
TRBD1	TRBV19	TRBJ1-6	CASRGQVANSPLHF
.	TRBV5-1	TRBJ2-2	CASSLGGASGELFF
.	TRBV28	TRBJ2-7	CASSLEARYEQYF
.	TRBV6-1	TRBJ2-6	CASSEDQGAAHSGANVLTF
.	TRBV9	TRBJ2-5	CASSVSTGQETQYF
.	TRBV28	TRBJ1-2	CASSLQDLYTF
.	TRBV27	TRBJ2-7	CASSLLADSSYEQYF
.	TRBV5-1	TRBJ2-7	CASRGNRAYEQYF
.	TRBV5-1	TRBJ2-5	CASSLHYETQYF
.	TRBV5-5	TRBJ1-3	CASSPHGPSSGNTIYF
.	TRBV2	TRBJ1-5	CASSAPGSQPQHF
.	TRBV11-2	TRBJ2-7	CASTITGTAIGEQYF
.	TRBV10-3	TRBJ2-1	CAISTRDISYNEQFF
.	TRBV20-1	TRBJ1-2	CSASRGYTF
.	TRBV30	TRBJ2-7	CAWNVDSRVRQYF
TRBD2	TRBV5-1	TRBJ2-3	CASSLSLAGVRTDTQYF
.	TRBV10-3	TRBJ1-5	CAISEMSQPQHF
.	TRBV20-1	TRBJ2-7	CSARAFGGEYF
.	TRBV1	TRBJ2-1	CTSSHGLPGNEQFF
.	TRBV18	TRBJ2-5	CASSPWTSGFTTRETQYF
TRBD1	TRBV28	TRBJ1-2	CASSQPRGQNYGYTF
.	TRBV4-2	TRBJ2-6	CASSQEARGPRSGANVLTF
.	TRBV6-1	TRBJ1-3	CASRLDEGNGNTIYF
.	TRBV6-1	TRBJ1-2	CASTDGHYGYTF
TRBD1	TRBV6-4	TRBJ1-6	CASRRDRDYNSPLHF
.	TRBV29-1	TRBJ1-3	CSVGTPGSGNTIYF
.	TRBV19	TRBJ1-1	CASCRRYTEAFF
.	TRBV11-3	TRBJ2-1	CASSLNGGQFNEQFF
TRBD1	TRBV5-5	TRBJ1-6	CASSSGTANNSPLHF
.	TRBV5-1	TRBJ1-1	CASSPRENTEAFF
.	TRBV7-8	TRBJ2-7	CASSGRETSYEQYF
.	TRBV6-5	TRBJ1-1	CASSMIMNTEAFF
TRBD2	TRBV29-1	TRBJ2-1	CSGHDGGFSYNEQFF
.	TRBV5-1	TRBJ2-1	CASSLVRGVRNEQFF
.	TRBV6-1	TRBJ1-2	CASGDRLLYGYTF
.	TRBV28	TRBJ2-1	CASSLGGWEAYNEQFF
.	TRBV7-3	TRBJ2-5	CASSSGPSPKETQYF
TRBD2	TRBV7-2	TRBJ2-1	CASSLTIAGAPPYNEQFF
.	TRBV7-9	TRBJ2-1	CASSRTEYNEQFF
.	TRBV5-4	TRBJ2-7	CASSRTGSHEQYF
.	TRBV4-1	TRBJ2-7	CASSQVDGTWEQYF
.	TRBV4-1	TRBJ1-1	CASSQDVNTEAFF
.	TRBV18	TRBJ1-2	CASSPWDTHYGYTF
.	TRBV5-1	TRBJ2-2	CASSPGTPTGELFF
.	TRBV5-4	TRBJ1-2	CASSLAGEGDYGYTF
.	TRBV9	TRBJ1-6	CASSPGVGAYNSPLHF
.	TRBV18	TRBJ2-5	CASSPTGETQYF
.	TRBV7-7	TRBJ2-3	CAAGASITDTQYF
.	TRBV4-1	TRBJ1-5	CASSQTGGSNQPQHF
TRBD1	TRBV7-3	TRBJ2-1	CASSSDRGDEQFF
.	TRBV28	TRBJ1-3	CASSSRQAYSGNTIYF
.	TRBV27	TRBJ2-3	CASSSYTDTQYF
.	TRBV7-2	TRBJ1-6	CASSLSQSGSPLHF